This T cell receptor (beta chain) was sequenced for a study of cytomegalovirus exposure and HLA in healthy donors. Germline V lookup: CDR1 MDHEN, CDR2 SYDVKM. The CDR3 has 14 residues. V lost 8 bases to trimming and J lost 2 bases; unmatched junction nucleotides: 5. PCR amplification relied on 60 Vbeta primers (plus 13 Jbeta primers). TCRdb's table, derived via immunoSEQ multiplex PCR, lists solely in-frame clones and lacks some. The table shows under 200,000 clones, with 75% to 90% occurring only once. This TCR was recovered from a woman under 30 in good health and CMV-seronegative. Sequencing was done on a sample of PBMCs. The chain joins TRBV28 to TRBJ2-5; 10 bases agree with TRBD2. The CDR3 loop is CASGGLAFQETQYF. The CDR3 DNA reads as TGTGCCAGCGGGGGACTAGCGTTTCAAGAGACCCAGTACTTC.